This T cell receptor (beta chain) emerged from a study of technical replicates of blood from a few donors. Profiling relied on immunoSEQ multiplex PCR, and the TCRdb table lists in-frame clones only, not all of them. The sample shows approximately 70,000 clones, approximately 90% of them seen only once. CDR3 length: 14 amino acids. Trimming took 5 bases from V and 7 from J, leaving 15 bases between them. Germline V CDR1 and CDR2: SEHNR, FQNEAQ (reference sequence). The J gene is TRBJ2-1, the V gene TRBV7-9; D uncertain. This clonotype was sampled from a human donor in good health. Sequencing input: T cells isolated from PBMCs. CDR3 loop: CASSAYASKNEQFF. CDR3 in DNA: TGTGCCAGCAGCGCCTATGCGTCTAAGAATGAGCAGTTCTTC.